This T cell receptor (beta chain) derives from a study of shared clonotypes between healthy human individuals (dated by TCRdb to 2020 to 2021). About the full investigation: The cohort included three men and two women between 18 and 49 years of age. Per donor, three plates each were used for CD4 naive and CD4 memory, two for CD8 naive, and one for CD8 memory. The study deeply sequenced blood TCR repertoires of 5 or 6 healthy adults to estimate repertoire size and the extent of clonotype sharing between individuals. Libraries were prepared and TCR repertoires were sequenced by different laboratories using diverse techniques, in order to increase sequencing depth and limit assay-specific biases. Leukapheresis yielded between about 0.85 and 10 billion PBMCs per donor.

Remarks on this clone: Its cognate antigen has yet to be identified. Base qualities are not provided; no much larger clone lies one nucleotide away.

CDR1 SNHLY and CDR2 FYNNEI are derived from the germline V gene. V is cut by 8 bases and J by 1 base, and the space between the germline ends is 11 bases. The CDR3 spans 13 residues, from the cysteine through the phenylalanine. Only the CDR3 part of the read is kept: 39 bases, read in frame from the first base. Donors were healthy HIV-negative adults with no recently reported acute infections or vaccinations. Every donor was a Caucasian adult living in Nashville, Tennessee, USA. CD4+ T cells were enriched through magnetic negative selection, after which naive cells were positively selected on CD45RA and the remaining negative fraction served as the memory subset. Blood was collected by leukapheresis, and PBMCs were isolated by Ficoll-Histopaque density gradient centrifugation and then cryopreserved in liquid nitrogen vapor phase. Purity and quantity of every magnetically sorted T cell population were checked by analytical flow cytometry. From each sorted fraction, genomic DNA was isolated and quantified by UV absorbance on a Nanodrop 2000c.

Study-wide conclusions, independent of this receptor: Sampling was limited to blood, and TCR repertoires in tissue likely differ from TCR repertoires in blood. Sharing across several donors was observed for approximately 4.6% of naive CD4, less than 4% of naive CD8, over 2% of memory CD4, and around 0.44% of memory CD8 clonotypes. Compared with non-shared clonotypes, clonotypes shared by all four sorted-subset donors had higher generation probabilities. Larger estimated clonotype richness was generally found for naive subsets than for memory subsets. Because the study included only a small number of donors, the genetic and exposure-history diversity represented was limited. Pairwise subsampling led to the expectation that sequencing depth would affect the degree of clonotype sharing among donors. Rarefaction of sorted-subset datasets indicated incomplete sequencing despite the large sequencing depth.

Using the deep immunoSEQ assay, TCR CDR3 regions were amplified from genomic DNA by multiplex PCR. Extracted genomic DNA from each cell subset was spread evenly across all wells of several immunoSEQ 96-well plates, with each plate serving as a replicate. For sorted subsets, each replicate PCR was loaded with about 0.2 ug genomic DNA, equivalent to 30,000 or so T cell genomes. Purified libraries were quantified with a Qubit 3.0 fluorometer, sized on a Bioanalyzer 2100, and re-quantified with the KAPA Library Quantification kit. Each immunoSEQ 96-well plate was sequenced on its own single-read 150-cycle Illumina NextSeq 550 flow cell. For the original study's pipeline: Because only junctional sequences without quality scores were contained in the immunoSEQ output, filtering matching that applied to full-length reads could not be performed. Sequences were annotated with PyIR, a Python wrapper for IgBLAST v1.9, using IMGT germline references to assign V/J genes and CDR3. Reads with weak V/J assignments (E-value above 1e-6), missing CDR3, stop codons, out-of-frame junctions, or ambiguous translated residues were removed. A V3J clonotype was defined by an identical inferred V gene, J gene, and CDR3 amino acid sequence. Percentage overlap between repertoires was calculated by dividing the number of shared unique clonotypes by the size of the smaller repertoire. RTK rarefaction, the Chao1 estimator, and Recon v2.1 estimates of unobserved clonotypes were used to assess repertoire richness. For all TCRbeta clonotypes obtained by the gDNA method from a few donors, generation probabilities were computed with OLGA. TCRdb retrieved this table from immuneACCESS and kept in-frame rearrangements only. Not all clones are present; in checked studies, unresolved V genes account for under half, and no reason is known for the remainder. The DNA was the basis for D and trimming; V, J and clone size are from that table. The sample includes over a million clones, with more than 95% observed a single time. The ten largest clones represent roughly 1.2% of the sample.

This sequence uses TRBV2 and TRBJ2-5; a tentative D match to TRBD2 spans 6 bases. The source is a man aged 25-40 years in good health. Sequencing used naive CD4+ T cells sorted from blood. The cell subset or site tag for this specimen amounts to: CD45RA+ positively selected. The sequence in DNA is TGTGCCAGCGACCGGGACTTCCAAGAGACCCAGTACTTC. It translates to CASDRDFQETQYF.